This T cell receptor beta chain was documented in a study of T cell repertoires in cytomegalovirus infection (dated by TCRdb to between 2019 and 2020). A note on the overall study: Donor HLA type was relevant to the analysis, because carriage of CMV infection together with the matching HLA type was indicated by public TCR beta signatures.

To note about this clonotype: The antigen it binds to is not known. Base qualities are not at hand, and no much larger clone is one base apart.

Instrument on record: Illumina HiSeq 1500. The raw public data were reprocessed by TCRdb itself: fastp quality trimming at Q25, MiXCR clonotype calling, in-frame beta chains only. Rows merge per CDR3 protein into single entries with the most common DNA and genes. This sample has 250,000 or so distinct CDR3 sequences in its table, and 15% to 20% of those were observed once. More than 45% of the sample lies in the top ten. Beyond this particular receptor, the publication reports: The ex vivo response was dominated by HLA-C-restricted CMV-specific TCR beta clonotypes, which also provided the single most frequent clonotype in two of eight donors. In both this cohort and an independent roughly 330-donor cohort, the cumulative frequency of public TCR beta family members distinguished carriers of CMV infection plus the relevant HLA type.

The germline V gene specifies LGHNA as CDR1 and YSLEER as CDR2. V is reduced by 1 base and J by 3 bases, leaving a spacing of 9 bases between them. The CDR3 runs 15 amino acids, cysteine and phenylalanine included. The only DNA kept is the CDR3, 45 bases in frame from the first base. The rearrangement combines TRBV4-3 with TRBJ1-4; a confident D gene designation cannot be given. The origin of this receptor is a human donor in good health (CMV status not recorded). Some clones in this sample may be carry-over from other donors' samples. What was sequenced was CD8+ T cells from PBMCs. This receptor has the CDR3 CASSQGTLPNEKLFF. The DNA sequence is as follows: TGCGCCAGCAGCCAAGGAACTTTACCTAATGAAAAACTGTTTTTT.